This note documents a single TCR beta chain sequence. What it binds is not known. These data belong to a study of T cells expressing NK-cell markers. The CDR3 extends over 15 amino acids. Germline V lookup: CDR1 SGHTA, CDR2 FQGNSA. TCRdb re-called the 5' RACE reads and catalogs CDR3 proteins one per entry, DNA excluded. The sample data list about 260,000 distinct CDR3 sequences. Study observations and caveats: Expanded NKG2C+ T cell clones were not confirmed as HCMV-specific. Among four donors, these clonotypes also ranked first in the CD3+CD56-NKG2C+ fraction.

The origin of this receptor is a woman between 18 and 70 years old in good health. Sequencing was performed on blood T cells: a sorted CD56 or NKG2C T cell subset, CD4+ or CD8+ T cells, or bulk PBMC T cells (not recorded which). This sequence joins TRBV7-2 and TRBJ2-7; with no DNA, the TCRdb D assignment of TRBD1 cannot be verified. Here the CDR3 reads CASSWGASTTYEQYF.